Presented here are 21 T cell receptor beta chains from one specimen sequenced in a study of beta chain features in type 1 diabetes (dated by TCRdb to the late 2010s). The library was prepared using the immunoSEQ multiplex PCR assay. All of the isolated RNA was reverse transcribed with the High Capacity cDNA Reverse Transcription Kit, so expressed TCRB transcripts were sequenced. Drawn from immuneACCESS, this table holds only the in-frame rearrangements with V and J called that TCRdb kept. Clones are partly lost; checked studies trace under half to an unresolved V gene and leave the rest unexplained. For this sample there are about 470,000 clones; approximately 30% appear just once. In total, the top ten clones hold around 0.065% of the sample. The sequenced material came from naive CD4+ T cells from blood. The sample's cell subset or site label is to be understood as: true naive CD4+ T cells. These receptors were collected from a man younger than 30 in good health.

The V gene is TRBV2, the J gene TRBJ1-4, with D perhaps matching TRBD1 (5 bases). This CDR3 is 13 amino acids long. Trimming took 8 bases from V and 7 from J, leaving 14 bases between them. Germline V gene lookup returns CDR1 SNHLY and CDR2 FYNNEI. The CDR3 spells CASGHPRGEKLFF. DNA of the CDR3: TGTGCCAGCGGACATCCGAGGGGTGAAAAACTGTTTTTT.

The V call is TRBV7-2, the J call TRBJ1-1; TRBD1 matches at 9 bases. V dropped 5 bases and J dropped 5; count of bases not matched to a gene: 9. The CDR3 runs 15 residues. Germline CDR1 and CDR2: SGHTA and FQGNSA. The CDR3 DNA reads as TGTGCCAGCAGCCCACTGGGGACAGGGTTGACTGAAGCTTTCTTT. Translation: CASSPLGTGLTEAFF. The full variable domain, its missing parts supplied by reference TRBV7-2 and TRBJ1-1, is GAGVSQSPSNKVTEKGKDVELRCDPISGHTALYWYRQSLGQGLEFLIYFQGNSAPDKSGLPSDRFSAERTGGSVSTLTIQRTQQEDSAVYLCASSPLGTGLTEAFFGQGTRLTVV.

The genes are TRBV9 and TRBJ1-1; D is perhaps TRBD1 (6 bases). The germline CDR1 and CDR2 sequences are SGDLS and YYNGEE. The CDR3 loop spans 15 amino acids. The V end was cut by 3 bases, the J end by 4 bases, with 16 bases between. The CDR3 protein is CASSAQMGGGTEAFF. In DNA form, the CDR3 reads TGTGCCAGCAGCGCCCAAATGGGGGGCGGCACTGAAGCTTTCTTT.

This clone was observed a handful of times. This chain uses TRBV30 with TRBJ1-1, with D possibly being TRBD1 (5 bases). Germline V lookup: CDR1 GTSNPN, CDR2 SVGIG (reference sequence). CDR3 length: 15 amino acids. The ends were cut back, 0 bases at V and 5 bases at J, with 16 bases in the middle. In DNA, the CDR3 is TGTGCCTGGAGTGTAGCCGGGACGGGAAGGACTGAAGCTTTCTTT. Its protein product is CAWSVAGTGRTEAFF.

A few counts support this clone. This chain joins TRBV7-9 and TRBJ2-7, with no clear D. CDR3 length equals 11 residues. V was trimmed by 1 base and J by 11 bases, leaving 9 bases between them. Germline CDR1 and CDR2: SEHNR and FQNEAQ (reference sequence). The CDR3, as DNA: TGTGCCAGCAGCTTAGGGCAGCTTGAGTACTTC. It specifies CASSLGQLEYF. The entire variable domain, with the rest obtained from reference TRBV7-9 and TRBJ2-7, is as follows: DTGVSQNPRHKITKRGQNVTFRCDPISEHNRLYWYRQTLGQGPEFLTYFQNEAQLEKSRLLSDRFSAERPKGSFSTLEIQRTEQGDSAMYLCASSLGQLEYFGPGTRLTVT.

The chain joins TRBV5-1 to TRBJ2-3; no definite D call. CDR1 is SGHRS and CDR2 is YFSETQ in the germline V gene. V was cut by 0 bases and J by 5 bases, with 4 bases left in between. This CDR3 is built from 12 residues. In DNA, the CDR3 is TGCGCCAGCAGCTTGGTCGTAGATACGCAGTATTTT. Amino acids: CASSLVVDTQYF.

The chain links TRBV4-1 to TRBJ2-3; 7 bases map to TRBD1. There are 15 residues in the CDR3. V gave up 1 base and J gave up 2 bases; unmatched junction bases: 3. Germline-derived CDR1 and CDR2 are MGHRA and YSYEKL. Written as DNA, the CDR3 is TGCGCCAGCAGCCAAGCGGGACAGTCCACAGATACGCAGTATTTT. Translating gives CASSQAGQSTDTQYF.

V gene TRBV30 combines with J gene TRBJ1-1, with 7 bases fitting TRBD1. Germline CDR1 GTSNPN, CDR2 SVGIG (reference sequence). CDR3 size: 13 residues. Trimming cost V 4 bases and J 3 bases; bases outside gene matches: 5. The CDR3 reads CAWTGQQYTEAFF. Written as DNA, the CDR3 is TGTGCCTGGACGGGACAGCAGTACACTGAAGCTTTCTTT.

Regarding this clone: A read error may account for a junction end that differs from germline. This sequence joins TRBV7-7 and TRBJ2-5; D possibly corresponds to TRBD1 (6 bases). Germline V gene data show CDR1 as SSHAT and CDR2 as FNYEAQ (reference sequence). There are 14 residues in the CDR3. The DNA for the CDR3 is TGTGCTAGCAGCCAAACAGGGATTAAGGAGACCCAGTACTTC. Translated, it gives CASSQTGIKETQYF.

This clone came up a few times. J is TRBJ2-3 and V is TRBV6-6; TRBD1 matches at 7 bases. This CDR3 has 15 residues. In germline, CDR1 is MNHNY, CDR2 SVGAGI (reference sequence). V shed 6 bases, J shed 5 bases, and the junction held 11 bases outside the gene matches. CDR3 coding DNA: TGTGCCAGCAGGGAGACAGGGAAGAGAGAAGATACGCAGTATTTT. This encodes CASRETGKREDTQYF.

The V call is TRBV18, the J call TRBJ2-7; 7 bases map to TRBD1. The trim removed 0 bases at V and 5 bases at J, leaving 7 bases unmatched. From germline, CDR1 is KGHSH and CDR2 LQKENI. The CDR3 extends over 15 amino acids. CDR3 residues: CASSPPGRGLDEQYF. Written as DNA, the CDR3 is TGTGCCAGCTCACCACCGGGCAGGGGGTTGGACGAGCAGTACTTC.

This clone came up a few times. The genes are TRBV6-5 and TRBJ2-1; 9 nucleotides agree with TRBD2. CDR3 length: 15 amino acids. V trimming: 6 bases; J trimming: 6 bases; junction bases outside the gene matches: 9. CDR1 is MNHEY, CDR2 SVGAGI, per germline. Here the CDR3 reads CASRPLAGPRNEQFF. Here the CDR3 DNA reads TGTGCCAGCAGACCCCTAGCGGGGCCCCGCAATGAGCAGTTCTTC.

This clone turned up a few times. The genes are TRBV4-2 and TRBJ2-3; D uncertain. Germline V gene data show CDR1 as LGHNA and CDR2 as YNFKEQ. V shed 0 bases and J shed 2 bases, with 12 bases lying between them. CDR3 length equals 16 residues. The CDR3: CASSQDIGRNTDTQYF. Written as DNA, the CDR3 is TGTGCCAGCAGCCAAGATATAGGGCGGAACACAGATACGCAGTATTTT.

This chain uses TRBV5-1 with TRBJ2-2, with 8 bases matching TRBD1. The V and J ends lost 4 bases and 0 bases, in that order; junction bases with no gene match: 2. Germline V CDR1 and CDR2: SGHRS, YFSETQ. This CDR3 is 15 amino acids long. The CDR3 is CASSAQGANTGELFF. As DNA, the CDR3 is TGCGCCAGCAGCGCACAGGGGGCGAACACCGGGGAGCTGTTTTTT.

On this clone itself: The same CDR3 can be traced to other DNA sequences in this sample. The rearrangement uses TRBV28 and TRBJ2-7; possibly TRBD2 for D (5 bases). Germline V CDR1 and CDR2: MDHEN, SYDVKM. Trimming removed 5 bases at V and 1 base at J, with 9 bases between. This CDR3 contains 13 residues. This CDR3 is CASSPGGSYEQYF. As DNA, the CDR3 is TGTGCCAGCAGTCCCGGAGGATCCTACGAGCAGTACTTC. The full variable domain, completed using reference TRBV28 and TRBJ2-7, is DVKVTQSSRYLVKRTGEKVFLECVQDMDHENMFWYRQDPGLGLRLIYFSYDVKMKEKGDIPEGYSVSREKKERFSLILESASTNQTSMYLCASSPGGSYEQYFGPGTRLTVT.

The chain couples TRBV23-1 to TRBJ2-4, with TRBD2 matching over 14 bases. TRBV23-1 is placed among ORFs of uncertain function. J gave up 7 bases and V 10 bases, and 15 bases lay outside the gene matches. The CDR3 contains 17 residues. The CDR3 spells CATKTGRLAGGPNIQYF. CDR3 nucleotides: TGCGCCACCAAGACAGGGAGACTAGCGGGAGGGCCGAACATTCAGTACTTC.

This clone showed up just a few times. The CDR3 spells CASSLGVWAPTDTQYF. Written as DNA, the CDR3 is TGTGCCAGCAGCTTAGGTGTTTGGGCCCCCACAGATACGCAGTATTTT. J is TRBJ2-3 and V is TRBV7-2; D is uncertain. The CDR3 runs 16 residues. The V end was cut by 1 base, the J end by 2 bases, with 13 bases between. Germline V lookup: CDR1 SGHTA, CDR2 FQGNSA.

With regard to this clone: An end of the junction does not agree with germline; a read error may underlie this. This chain joins TRBV7-8 and TRBJ2-7; 7 bases map to TRBD1. The germline gives CDR1 SGHVS, CDR2 FQNEAQ. This CDR3 is built from 14 residues. The CDR3 DNA is TGTGCCAGCAGCTTGGGGGACAGCTCCCACGAGCAGTACTTC. It yields the protein CASSLGDSSHEQYF.

The chain links TRBV10-3 to TRBJ2-7, with 7 bases that match TRBD1. Germline-derived CDR1 and CDR2 are ENHRY and SYGVKD. The CDR3 runs to 14 residues. V gave up 6 bases and J gave up 3 bases; unmatched junction bases: 8. CDR3 DNA sequence: TGTGCCATCAGCCAGACAGGGTTCCTCTACGAGCAGTACTTC. Residues: CAISQTGFLYEQYF.

This clone was counted only a few times. The sample carries other DNA sequences with the same CDR3. The chain uses TRBV30 and TRBJ1-3; D ambiguous. Germline loops: CDR1 GTSNPN, CDR2 SVGIG (reference sequence). Deletions cut 2 bases from V and 0 bases from J, with 5 bases between. The CDR3 has 13 amino acids. The CDR3 DNA is TGTGCCTGGAGTTCTTACTCTGGAAACACCATATATTTT. This gives the protein CAWSSYSGNTIYF.

This chain uses TRBV7-2 with TRBJ2-1, with TRBD2 matching 9 bases. This CDR3 contains 16 residues. The germline CDR1 and CDR2 sequences are SGHTA and FQGNSA. J was trimmed by 0 bases and V by 3 bases; bases with no gene match: 3. As DNA, the CDR3 is TGTGCCAGCAGCTTTAGCGGGAGCGGCTCCTACAATGAGCAGTTCTTC. Encoded protein: CASSFSGSGSYNEQFF.